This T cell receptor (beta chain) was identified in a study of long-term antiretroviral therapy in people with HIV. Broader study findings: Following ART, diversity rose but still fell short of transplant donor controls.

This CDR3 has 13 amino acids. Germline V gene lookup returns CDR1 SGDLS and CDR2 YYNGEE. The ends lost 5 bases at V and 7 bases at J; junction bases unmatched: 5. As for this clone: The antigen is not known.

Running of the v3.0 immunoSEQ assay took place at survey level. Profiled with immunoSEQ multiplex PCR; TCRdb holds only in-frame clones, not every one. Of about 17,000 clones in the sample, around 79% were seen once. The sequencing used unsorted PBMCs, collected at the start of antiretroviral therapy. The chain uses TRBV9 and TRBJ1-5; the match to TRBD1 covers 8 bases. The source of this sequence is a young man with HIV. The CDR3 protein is CASSAQGDQPQHF. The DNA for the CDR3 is TGTGCCAGCAGTGCACAGGGGGACCAGCCCCAGCATTTT.